The 6 T cell receptor beta chains in this list originate from one sample, sequenced in a study of OX40 agonist ivuxolimab in advanced cancers. TCRdb's table, derived via immunoSEQ multiplex PCR, lists solely in-frame clones and lacks some. The sample shows 45,000 to 55,000 clones, 94% of them seen only once. The specimen comprised CD4+ or CD8+ T cells sorted from blood, sampled in a trial of the OX40 agonist ivuxolimab. The receptors originated from an adult with an advanced solid tumor such as melanoma, head and neck, liver or kidney cancer.

The CDR3 region has the DNA TGTGCCAGTAGTAGTGGGGGGGATGACTACGAGCAGTACTTC. It encodes CASSSGGDDYEQYF. The chain is built from TRBV19 and TRBJ2-7, with TRBD2 matching 7 bases. CDR3 length: 14 amino acids. V was clipped by 4 bases and J by 3 bases; unmatched bases: 6. Germline-derived CDR1 and CDR2 are LNHDA and SQIVND (reference sequence).

The J gene is TRBJ1-5, the V gene TRBV6-6; D call uncertain. This CDR3 contains 13 residues. V was shortened by 11 bases and J by 0 bases, with 11 bases between the two germline ends. CDR1 MNHNY and CDR2 SVGAGI come from the germline V gene (reference sequence). The CDR3 spells CAVTSYSNQPQHF. CDR3 nucleotide sequence: TGTGCCGTCACCTCCTATAGCAATCAGCCCCAGCATTTT.

The chain is built from TRBV27 and TRBJ1-1, with D perhaps TRBD1 (5 bases). Per the germline V gene, CDR1 is MNHEY and CDR2 is SMNVEV (reference sequence). Deletions cut 6 bases from V and 4 bases from J, with 12 bases between. This CDR3 region has 13 residues. The CDR3 bases are TGTGCCAGCAGCGTGGAGGGGAGCACTGAAGCTTTCTTT. It is translated as CASSVEGSTEAFF.

The gene calls are TRBV7-3 and TRBJ2-3, with D maybe TRBD2 (5 bases). This CDR3 comprises 15 residues. Trimming stripped 4 bases from V and 0 bases from J, with 11 bases between. Germline CDR1 reads SGHTA; CDR2 reads FQGTGA. CDR3 region: CASSSLGESTDTQYF. Here the CDR3 DNA reads TGTGCCAGCAGCTCTCTCGGGGAAAGCACAGATACGCAGTATTTT.

A single count supports this clone. The rearrangement uses TRBV27 and TRBJ2-5; tentative D call: TRBD1 (5 bases). CDR1 is MNHEY, CDR2 SMNVEV, per germline (reference sequence). The V end lost 1 base, the J end lost 2 bases, and 8 bases lay between the germline ends. This CDR3 has 14 residues. CDR3 DNA sequence: TGTGCCAGCAGTTTATGGTCAGGGCAAGAGACCCAGTACTTC. It translates to CASSLWSGQETQYF.

The V and J genes are TRBV7-6 and TRBJ2-5; D not certain. Trimming shortened V by 5 bases and J by 5 bases, and 15 bases separated the two germline ends. Per the germline V gene, CDR1 is SGHVS and CDR2 is FNYEAQ. This CDR3 has 14 residues. The DNA of the CDR3 is TGTGCCAGCAGCATTGGACCCTCCGGGGAGACCCAGTACTTC. As protein: CASSIGPSGETQYF. Based on the CDR3 plus reference TRBV7-6 and TRBJ2-5, the full variable domain is GAGVSQSPRYKVTKRGQDVALRCDPISGHVSLYWYRQALGQGPEFLTYFNYEAQQDKSGLPNDRFSAERPEGSISTLTIQRTEQRDSAMYRCASSIGPSGETQYFGPGTRLLVL.